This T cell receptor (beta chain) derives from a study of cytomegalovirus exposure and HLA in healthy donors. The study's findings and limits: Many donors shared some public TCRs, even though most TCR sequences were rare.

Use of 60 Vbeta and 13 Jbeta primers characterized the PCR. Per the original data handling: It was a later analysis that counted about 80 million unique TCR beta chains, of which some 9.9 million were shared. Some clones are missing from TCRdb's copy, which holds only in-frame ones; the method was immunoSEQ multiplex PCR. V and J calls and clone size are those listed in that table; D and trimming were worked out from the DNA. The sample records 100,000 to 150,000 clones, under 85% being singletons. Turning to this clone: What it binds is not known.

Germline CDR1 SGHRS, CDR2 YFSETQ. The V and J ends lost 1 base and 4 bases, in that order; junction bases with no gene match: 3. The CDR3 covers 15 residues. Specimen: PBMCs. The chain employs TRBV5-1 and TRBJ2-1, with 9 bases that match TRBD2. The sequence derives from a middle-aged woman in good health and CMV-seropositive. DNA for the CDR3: TGCGCCAGCAGCTTGCCTAGCGGGACTTACAATGAGCAGTTCTTC. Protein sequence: CASSLPSGTYNEQFF.